These T cell receptor beta chains were read from a single sample in a study of blood T cells in healthy people across ages. TCRdb re-analysed the 5' RACE reads in MiXCR, keeping a single row per CDR3 protein. The sample shows about 680,000 distinct CDR3 sequences, about 52% of them seen only once. Material: blood. These receptors all come from a woman aged 55 to 70 in good health. Each CDR3 is given with its conserved first and last residue. D genes are given only for firm matches. Expanded clones get a size class; other rows say once, few or many, or leave the size out.

-	TRBV24-1	-	TRBJ2-1	TGTGCCACCAGTGATTTGAGTGAGCAGTTCTTC	CATSDLSEQFF
few	TRBV6-5	TRBD2	TRBJ2-1	TGTGCCAGCAGTTACTCGAGTCTAGCGGGAGTGGTCGATGAGCAGTTCTTC	CASSYSSLAGVVDEQFF
-	TRBV10-3	-	TRBJ2-2	TGTGCCATCAGTGTGACAGGGACTAACACCGGGGAGCTGTTTTTT	CAISVTGTNTGELFF
few	TRBV7-2	-	TRBJ1-2	TGTGCCAGCAGCTTAAGACAGTCCTATGGCTACACCTTC	CASSLRQSYGYTF
-	TRBV13	-	TRBJ2-7	TGTGCCAGCAGCTTAAGGGACTCCAACGAGCAGTACTTC	CASSLRDSNEQYF
many	TRBV24-1	-	TRBJ2-1	TGTGCCACCAGTGGTGCGAGCTCCTACAATGAGCAGTTCTTC	CATSGASSYNEQFF
few	TRBV20-1	-	TRBJ2-7	TGCAGTGCTAGATCACCAGGGGTCGGCGAGCAGTACTTC	CSARSPGVGEQYF
once	TRBV29-1	-	TRBJ1-5	TGCAGCGTTGGGAAAGGTTGGGATCAGCCCCAGCATTTT	CSVGKGWDQPQHF
-	TRBV28	TRBD1	TRBJ1-6	TGTGCCAGCAGTCCAGGTGTACAGGGGAGTTCACCCCTCCACTTT	CASSPGVQGSSPLHF
few	TRBV12-3/TRBV12-4	TRBD1	TRBJ2-4	TGTGCCAGCAGCCACACCGGGACAGGGCTTTCCATTCAGTACTTC	CASSHTGTGLSIQYF
many	TRBV20-1	-	TRBJ2-7	TGCAGTGCTATAAGGGAACCGACCTACGAGCAGTACTTC	CSAIREPTYEQYF
-	TRBV28	-	TRBJ2-5	TGTGCCAGCAGAAGGAACAGGGTGGGGGGGGAGACCCAGTACTTC	CASRRNRVGGETQYF
-	TRBV3-1	-	TRBJ2-3	TGTGCCAGCAGCCAGATGGCGGGCACAGATACGCAGTATTTT	CASSQMAGTDTQYF
many	TRBV5-1	-	TRBJ2-7	TGCGCCAGCAGCTTTGGTCCCGAGCAGTACTTC	CASSFGPEQYF
-	TRBV27	-	TRBJ2-7	TGTGCCAGCAACGGGGAGGACCCCTACGAGCAGTACTTC	CASNGEDPYEQYF
-	TRBV6-1	TRBD2	TRBJ2-1	TGTGCCAGCAGCAAGGAGGGAGGGCCCTATGAGCAGTTCTTC	CASSKEGGPYEQFF
-	TRBV7-6	TRBD2	TRBJ2-7	TGTGCCAGCAGTTTGGCCGGGACTAGTACCTACGAGCAGTACTTC	CASSLAGTSTYEQYF
few	TRBV7-3	-	TRBJ2-7	TGTGCCAGCCCCAGAATCTACGAGCAGTACTTC	CASPRIYEQYF
-	TRBV5-1	TRBD1	TRBJ1-1	TGCGCCAGCAGCTTTACTGGGACAGGCGACACTGAAGCTTTCTTT	CASSFTGTGDTEAFF
-	TRBV3-1	TRBD2	TRBJ2-7	TGTGCCAGCAGCCTAGAAGCGGGATCCAACTCCTACGAGCAGTACTTC	CASSLEAGSNSYEQYF
-	TRBV10-3	-	TRBJ1-5	TGTGCCATCAGTGAGTCGCAGATCAATCAGCCCCAGCATTTT	CAISESQINQPQHF
few	TRBV18	-	TRBJ2-7	TGTGCCAGCTCACCATCGACAGTTCATTCAACCTACGAGCAGTACTTC	CASSPSTVHSTYEQYF
-	TRBV20-1	-	TRBJ2-1	TGCAGTGCTAGTTTTGGGATCGATGAGCAGTTCTTC	CSASFGIDEQFF
-	TRBV29-1	TRBD2	TRBJ2-1	TGCAGCGTAGCCGGGACTAGCGGGAGTAATGAGCAGTTCTTC	CSVAGTSGSNEQFF
-	TRBV18	-	TRBJ1-1	TGTGCCAGCGCACCACCGGGCACTGAAGCTTTCTTT	CASAPPGTEAFF
-	TRBV15	TRBD2	TRBJ2-1	TGTGCCACCAGCATCGGGACTAGGCCCAATGAGCAGTTCTTC	CATSIGTRPNEQFF
-	TRBV29-1	-	TRBJ1-1	TGCAGCGTTGTTGGCAGGACGAAGAGTGGGGCTTTCTTT	CSVVGRTKSGAFF
-	TRBV5-1	TRBD2	TRBJ2-3	TGCGCCAGCAGCTTGGCCGGGGGGATGGCAGATACGCAGTATTTT	CASSLAGGMADTQYF
-	TRBV7-2	TRBD2	TRBJ2-1	TGTGCCAGCAGCTTGGCCCCCGGGACTAGAAGTGAGCAGTTCTTC	CASSLAPGTRSEQFF